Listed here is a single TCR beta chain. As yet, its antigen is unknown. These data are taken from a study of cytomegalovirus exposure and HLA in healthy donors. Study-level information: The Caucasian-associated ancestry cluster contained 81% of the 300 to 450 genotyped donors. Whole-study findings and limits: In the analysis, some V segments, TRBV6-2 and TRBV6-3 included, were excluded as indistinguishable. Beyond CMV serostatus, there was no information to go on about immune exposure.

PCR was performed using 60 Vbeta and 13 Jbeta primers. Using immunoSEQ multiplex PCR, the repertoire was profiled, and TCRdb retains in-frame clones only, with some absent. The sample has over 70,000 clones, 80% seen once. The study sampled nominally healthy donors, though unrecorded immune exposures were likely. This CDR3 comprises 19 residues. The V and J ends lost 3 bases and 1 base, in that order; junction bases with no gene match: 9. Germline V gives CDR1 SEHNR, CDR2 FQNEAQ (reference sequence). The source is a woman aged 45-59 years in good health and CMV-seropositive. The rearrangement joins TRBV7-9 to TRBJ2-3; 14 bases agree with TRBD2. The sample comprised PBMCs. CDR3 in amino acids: CASSLRLAGGLGRTDTQYF. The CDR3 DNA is TGTGCCAGCAGCTTGCGACTAGCGGGAGGGCTAGGGCGCACAGATACGCAGTATTTT.